One sample yielded the 24 T cell receptor beta chains listed below, sequenced in a study of shared clonotypes between healthy human individuals. Sequenced by immunoSEQ multiplex PCR; TCRdb stores in-frame clones only, minus some. The profile shows 550,000 to 750,000 clones, 90% to 95% of them singletons. It was CD45RO-negative cells, positively selected for CCR7, that made up naive CD8 cells, with terminally differentiated effector memory CD45RA+ cells excluded. Sequencing was done on a sample of naive CD8+ T cells sorted from blood. Every receptor here comes from a man aged 25-45 years in good health.

This chain uses TRBV28 with TRBJ2-5; no firm D call. This CDR3 is built from 14 residues. With 8 bases removed from V and 4 bases from J, the gap between germline ends came to 17 bases. CDR1 and CDR2 (germline): MDHEN, SYDVKM. The DNA of the CDR3 is TGTGCCAGCGGCTTTGGGCCCCCAAGAGAGACCCAGTACTTC. Protein sequence: CASGFGPPRETQYF.

This clone was seen a single time. The chain carries TRBV9 and TRBJ1-4; TRBD1 matches 10 bases. The CDR3 contains 15 residues. Germline assignment: CDR1 SGDLS and CDR2 YYNGEE. The junction had 3 bases not matched to a gene; V was cut back by 0 bases and J by 7 bases. The chain's CDR3 is CASSVEGTGVEKLFF. CDR3 bases: TGTGCCAGCAGCGTAGAAGGGACAGGGGTTGAAAAACTGTTTTTT.

The V gene is TRBV29-1, the J gene TRBJ1-1; D call uncertain. CDR1 is SQVTM and CDR2 is ANQGSEA in the germline V gene. The CDR3 spans 11 residues. V lost 5 bases to trimming and J lost 6 bases, with 10 bases between them. The CDR3 loop reads CSVIKGAEAFF. CDR3 nucleotides: TGCAGCGTTATAAAGGGCGCTGAAGCTTTCTTT.

The chain links TRBV6-5 to TRBJ1-2, with D possibly matching TRBD1 (5 bases). The CDR3 has 13 amino acids. Germline V gene sequence: CDR1 MNHEY, CDR2 SVGAGI. Trimming left V 6 bases short and J 8 bases short, with 16 bases between. This CDR3 reads CASSPGVATGYTF. The CDR3 nucleotides read TGTGCCAGCAGCCCGGGGGTAGCGACCGGCTACACCTTC.

The genes are TRBV19 and TRBJ2-1; 9 bases fit TRBD2. V was pared by 1 base and J by 8 bases, with 6 bases of the junction left unmatched. This CDR3 has 15 amino acids. The V gene's germline CDR1 is LNHDA and CDR2 SQIVND (reference sequence). The CDR3 DNA reads TGTGCCAGTAGTATAGTGAGGACTAGCGTCGATGAGCAGTTCTTC. It specifies CASSIVRTSVDEQFF.

The chain carries TRBV13 and TRBJ2-5; 8 bases fit TRBD1. The DNA end favors TRBJ2-7, so the J call may be wrong. The CDR3 sequence is 13 residues long. CDR1 is PRHDT, CDR2 FYEKMQ, per germline (reference sequence). The CDR3 is CASSGQGNYEQYF. Written as DNA, the CDR3 is TGTGCCAGCAGCGGACAGGGAAACTACGAGCAGTACTTC.

The gene calls are TRBV25-1 and TRBJ2-1, with D tentatively TRBD1 (6 bases). The CDR3 consists of 12 residues. V dropped 5 bases and J dropped 16 bases, with 18 bases sitting between them. The germline gives CDR1 MGHDK, CDR2 SYGVNS. The CDR3 loop is CASSFRAGTIFF. For the CDR3, the DNA is TGTGCCAGCAGTTTCCGCGCCGGGACAATCTTCTTC.

The genes are TRBV27 and TRBJ2-1; tentative D call: TRBD2 (6 bases). There are 14 residues in the CDR3. V was cut by 2 bases and J by 4 bases, with 9 bases left in between. CDR1 and CDR2 from the germline V gene are MNHEY and SMNVEV (reference sequence). The DNA of the CDR3 is TGTGCCAGCAGTTTAGGTAGCGGATACAATGAGCAGTTCTTC. This codes for CASSLGSGYNEQFF.

V is TRBV10-1 and J is TRBJ2-2, with TRBD1 matching 12 bases. CDR3 length: 15 residues. The V gene end was trimmed by 6 bases and the J gene end by 6 bases; junction bases not matched to a gene: 5. The germline V gene has CDR1 WNHNN and CDR2 SYGVQD (reference sequence). This chain's CDR3 is CASSRGQGAAGELFF. The CDR3 DNA is TGCGCCAGCAGCCGGGGACAGGGGGCGGCCGGGGAGCTGTTTTTT.

The chain couples TRBV5-1 to TRBJ2-2; D is unresolved. Germline assignment: CDR1 SGHRS and CDR2 YFSETQ. Between the trimmed V and J ends, which lost 0 bases and 0 bases, there was a span of 6 bases. The CDR3 is made up of 15 amino acids. This CDR3 reads CASSLELTNTGELFF. The CDR3 coding sequence is TGCGCCAGCAGCTTGGAGCTAACGAACACCGGGGAGCTGTTTTTT. Complete variable domain (other parts from reference TRBV5-1 and TRBJ2-2): KAGVTQTPRYLIKTRGQQVTLSCSPISGHRSVSWYQQTPGQGLQFLFEYFSETQRNKGNFPGRFSGRQFSNSRSEMNVSTLELGDSALYLCASSLELTNTGELFFGEGSRLTVL.

This clone showed up just a few times. This chain uses TRBV7-9 with TRBJ1-4, with 10 bases that match TRBD1. CDR1 is SEHNR, CDR2 FQNEAQ, per germline (reference sequence). The length of the CDR3 is 15 residues. V shed 5 bases and J 6 bases; nucleotides not matched to a gene: 6. In DNA, the CDR3 is TGTGCCAGCAGCACGTCGACAGGGGGCGATGAAAAACTGTTTTTT. Translating gives CASSTSTGGDEKLFF.

The chain links TRBV6-4 to TRBJ2-3; TRBD2 matches at 7 bases. Germline V CDR1 and CDR2: MRHNA, SNTAGT. The CDR3 is made up of 14 amino acids. Germline trimming cut 2 bases from V and 3 bases from J; bases unmatched to any gene: 2. DNA of the CDR3: TGTGCCAGCAGTGACAGGGGAGGGACAGATACGCAGTATTTT. Translated: CASSDRGGTDTQYF.

J is TRBJ2-7 and V is TRBV13, with 7 bases fitting TRBD2. CDR3 length: 14 amino acids. The V and J ends lost 5 bases and 5 bases, in that order; junction bases with no gene match: 9. Looked up from germline, CDR1 is PRHDT and CDR2 is FYEKMQ (reference sequence). The CDR3: CASSPSTSPNEQYF. DNA for the CDR3: TGTGCCAGCAGCCCGTCGACTAGCCCTAACGAGCAGTACTTC.

DNA for the CDR3: TGTGCCAGCAGCTTATCAACAGGGACGAACGTCCTGACTTTC. Protein sequence: CASSLSTGTNVLTF. The chain couples TRBV7-6 to TRBJ2-6; perhaps TRBD1 as D (6 bases). The CDR3 totals 14 residues. Between the trimmed V and J ends, which lost 2 bases and 10 bases, there was a span of 12 bases. The germline gives CDR1 SGHVS, CDR2 FNYEAQ.

The genes are TRBV27 and TRBJ1-1, with D possibly matching TRBD1 (6 bases). CDR1 MNHEY and CDR2 SMNVEV come from the germline V gene (reference sequence). V dropped 3 bases and J dropped 4 bases, with 15 bases sitting between them. CDR3 size: 15 residues. The CDR3 DNA follows: TGTGCCAGCAGTTTGGAGGCAGGGGTGGGCACTGAAGCTTTCTTT. Translating it yields CASSLEAGVGTEAFF.

The rearrangement joins TRBV18 to TRBJ2-5; no clear D. This CDR3 is 14 amino acids long. The V and J ends lost 0 bases and 3 bases respectively, with 8 bases between them. Germline CDR1 is KGHSH and CDR2 is LQKENI. CDR3 protein: CASSPPKAEETQYF. The CDR3 bases are TGTGCCAGCTCACCACCCAAAGCCGAAGAGACCCAGTACTTC.

For the CDR3, the DNA is TGTGCCAGCAGCTTGACAGACTTGAACTCCTACGAGCAGTACTTC. Translation gives CASSLTDLNSYEQYF. The rearrangement links TRBV5-5 to TRBJ2-7; D is uncertain. Germline assignment: CDR1 SGHKS and CDR2 YYEKEE (reference sequence). The CDR3 has 15 residues. V lost 1 base, J lost 0 bases, and 11 bases lay in between.

This rearrangement joins TRBV7-9 to TRBJ2-2; D tentatively reads TRBD1 or TRBD2 (5 bases each). In germline, CDR1 is SEHNR, CDR2 FQNEAQ (reference sequence). This CDR3 region has 14 residues. V lost 5 bases and J lost 1, with 8 bases in between. CDR3 sequence: CASSPRGNTGELFF. The CDR3 DNA follows: TGTGCCAGCAGCCCGAGGGGGAACACCGGGGAGCTGTTTTTT. Supplemented by reference TRBV7-9 and TRBJ2-2, the full variable domain reads DTGVSQNPRHKITKRGQNVTFRCDPISEHNRLYWYRQTLGQGPEFLTYFQNEAQLEKSRLLSDRFSAERPKGSFSTLEIQRTEQGDSAMYLCASSPRGNTGELFFGEGSRLTVL.

This chain links TRBV5-4 with TRBJ1-2, with 9 bases fitting TRBD1. This CDR3 contains 14 residues. The germline gives CDR1 SGHNT, CDR2 YYREEE (reference sequence). With 4 bases clipped from V and 4 bases from J, the junction kept 5 bases outside the gene matches. CDR3: CASSPTGGAYGYTF. The CDR3 DNA sequence: TGTGCCAGCAGCCCAACAGGGGGCGCCTATGGCTACACCTTC.

This clone was seen a single time. The V gene is TRBV6-4, the J gene TRBJ2-2; D remains unclear. Germline CDR1 MRHNA, CDR2 SNTAGT. Between the trimmed V and J ends, which lost 0 bases and 2 bases, there was a span of 10 bases. This CDR3 has 16 residues. The CDR3 is CASSDSFRANTGELFF. The CDR3 DNA follows: TGTGCCAGCAGTGACTCGTTTCGGGCAAACACCGGGGAGCTGTTTTTT.

This clone showed up just a few times. The chain carries TRBV27 and TRBJ1-2; D call uncertain. CDR1 is MNHEY, CDR2 SMNVEV, per germline (reference sequence). Trimming shortened V by 0 bases and J by 8 bases, and 10 bases separated the two germline ends. There are 13 residues in the CDR3. The chain's CDR3 is CASSLSGRGGYTF. Here the CDR3 DNA reads TGTGCCAGCAGTTTATCTGGACGAGGAGGCTACACCTTC.

This clone was seen a handful of times. The chain is built from TRBV7-6 and TRBJ2-7; D is uncertain. CDR1 is SGHVS, CDR2 FNYEAQ, per germline. CDR3 length: 13 residues. V dropped 5 bases and J dropped 2 bases, with 10 bases sitting between them. Here the CDR3 reads CASSPFVAYEQYF. CDR3 nucleotides: TGTGCCAGCAGCCCATTCGTGGCCTACGAGCAGTACTTC.

The chain employs TRBV19 and TRBJ2-1, with TRBD2 matching over 9 bases. The germline gives CDR1 LNHDA, CDR2 SQIVND (reference sequence). The V segment lost 5 bases and the J segment 5 bases; nucleotides outside the gene matches: 7. The CDR3 spans 15 residues. CDR3 bases: TGTGCCAGTAGTTACGGCGGGAGGGTGAACAATGAGCAGTTCTTC. It translates to CASSYGGRVNNEQFF. The full variable domain, rest sourced from reference TRBV19 and TRBJ2-1, is DGGITQSPKYLFRKEGQNVTLSCEQNLNHDAMYWYRQDPGQGLRLIYYSQIVNDFQKGDIAEGYSVSREKKESFPLTVTSAQKNPTAFYLCASSYGGRVNNEQFFGPGTRLTVL.

The gene calls are TRBV21-1 and TRBJ1-1; whether TRBD1, the table's D call, matches the DNA was not checked. TRBV21-1 is a pseudogene segment. The CDR3 covers 13 residues. The CDR3 loop is CASSPLGDRKAFF. CDR3 DNA sequence: TGTGCCAGCAGCCCCTTAGGGGATCGGAAAGCTTTCTTT.